This TCR beta chain originates from a study of blood T cell repertoires in COVID-19. Overall study context: There were acute and convalescent COVID-19 samples, and they came from the United States, Italy and Spain.

Assay: immunoSEQ multiplex PCR; the TCRdb copy retains only in-frame clones and omits some. The data hold roughly 16,000 clones, with 80% to 90% observed a single time. This CDR3 has 15 residues. Germline CDR1 MNHNS, CDR2 SASEGT. Trimming shortened V by 0 bases and J by 5 bases, and 13 bases separated the two germline ends. The sequencing sample was made of peripheral blood. The gene calls are TRBV6-1 and TRBJ1-2; D possibly corresponds to TRBD1 (6 bases). The receptor was isolated from a man between 70 and 80 years old in a cohort sampled during active COVID-19. The CDR3 protein is CASSEASGQIYGYTF. The CDR3, as DNA: TGTGCCAGCAGTGAAGCGTCTGGACAGATTTATGGCTACACCTTC.